This is a list of T cell receptor beta chains from one sample in a study of cytomegalovirus exposure and HLA in healthy donors. Sequencing was performed with immunoSEQ multiplex PCR; in TCRdb, only in-frame clones are kept and a portion is missing. Altogether about 59,000 clones are present, roughly 80% being singletons, with the ten largest covering about 4%. Specimen: PBMCs. These receptors came from a woman in her 40s in good health and CMV-seronegative. Each CDR3 is given with its conserved first and last residue. A D gene is named only where the DNA matches it firmly. Clone sizes are given selectively: once, few, many, or a class where the clone is expanded.

>TRBV5-1|few|TRBJ1-2|TRBD1
TGCGCCAGCAGCTTGGGTGGGACAGGGAGTGCGGGCTACACCTTC
CASSLGGTGSAGYTF
>TRBV28|-|TRBJ1-4|-
TGTGCCAGCAGTTTAGGAGGACAGAATGAAAAACTGTTTTTT
CASSLGGQNEKLFF
>TRBV28|-|TRBJ1-1|TRBD1
TGTGCCAGCAGTTTGCCCGGGACAGAGAACACTGAAGCTTTCTTT
CASSLPGTENTEAFF
>TRBV11-2|-|TRBJ2-3|-
TGTGCCAGCAGCTTTCTCCCTGGGAGATTAGGCACAGATACGCAGTATTTT
CASSFLPGRLGTDTQYF
>TRBV11-2|-|TRBJ1-2|-
TGTGCCAGCAGCCCGGGGGGGCGTGCCTATGGCTACACCTTC
CASSPGGRAYGYTF
>TRBV15|-|TRBJ2-1|-
TGTGCCACCAGCAGGCGTAGAGGGAGCTACAATGAGCAGTTCTTC
CATSRRRGSYNEQFF
>TRBV2|-|TRBJ2-7|TRBD2
TGTGCCAGCAGTGAATCTAGCGGGAGTATGGGCGAGCAGTACTTC
CASSESSGSMGEQYF
>TRBV27|-|TRBJ2-2|TRBD1
TGTGCCAGCAGTCAGAATATCGGGACAGGGAACGGGGAGCTGTTTTTT
CASSQNIGTGNGELFF
>TRBV6-4|-|TRBJ2-7|TRBD2
TGTGCCAGCATGCGGTGGCCTCGGGGGGCCTACGAGCAGTACTTC
CASMRWPRGAYEQYF
>TRBV19|-|TRBJ1-2|TRBD1
TGTGCCAGTAGTATGGGACAGCGCATACTAGGCTATGGCTACACCTTC
CASSMGQRILGYGYTF
>TRBV11-2|-|TRBJ2-7|TRBD1
TGTGCCAGCAGCGTGGGGACAGGGGCCTACGAGCAGTACTTC
CASSVGTGAYEQYF
>TRBV5-1|-|TRBJ1-5|TRBD1
TGCGCCAGCAGCCCTGAGGGACAGGGAACCGGACAGCCCCAGCATTTT
CASSPEGQGTGQPQHF
>TRBV28|few|TRBJ2-1|-
TGTGCCAGCAGGACAGGCGGGAGCTCCTACAATGAGCAGTTCTTC
CASRTGGSSYNEQFF
>TRBV11-2|once|TRBJ2-1|TRBD2
TGTGCCAGCAGCCTGGGACTAGCGGAGGGGGAGCAGTTCTTC
CASSLGLAEGEQFF
>TRBV5-1|-|TRBJ2-7|TRBD1
TGCGCCAGCAGCCCCGGGACAGGCTCCTACGAGCAGTACTTC
CASSPGTGSYEQYF
>TRBV4-1|-|TRBJ1-1|-
TGCGCCAGCAGCCTAAGGGGGTCAGACGAGAACACTGAAGCTTTCTTT
CASSLRGSDENTEAFF
>TRBV28|-|TRBJ2-7|-
TGTGCCAGCAGCTTTCCCGACGGGTACGGGAGAGGTGAGCAGTACTTC
CASSFPDGYGRGEQYF
>TRBV7-9|few|TRBJ1-2|-
TGTGCCAGCAGCGGACTTTCGACGCAAGGCTACACCTTC
CASSGLSTQGYTF
>TRBV5-1|-|TRBJ1-4|TRBD1
TGCGCCAGCAGCACAACCGGACAGGGAGGTGAAAAACTGTTTTTT
CASSTTGQGGEKLFF
>TRBV6-5|-|TRBJ2-7|-
TGTGCCAGCAGCCCCTCGACTCCCGCCTACGAGCAGTACTTC
CASSPSTPAYEQYF
>TRBV6-6|once|TRBJ2-1|TRBD2
TGTGCCAGCAGTTTGGGGCGGGAGGGCCGTAATGAGCAGTTCTTC
CASSLGREGRNEQFF
>TRBV2|-|TRBJ1-5|-
TGTGCCAGCAGTGCCAGCGATAGCAATCAGCCCCAGCATTTT
CASSASDSNQPQHF
>TRBV5-4|-|TRBJ1-4|TRBD1
TGTGCCAGCAGAGAGACAGGGGGGGCTAATGAAAAACTGTTTTTT
CASRETGGANEKLFF
>TRBV13|-|TRBJ2-7|-
TGTGCCAGCAGCTTAGGCTCCGGTTTCGAGTCCTCCGAGCAGTACTTC
CASSLGSGFESSEQYF
>TRBV2|few|TRBJ1-5|-
TGTGCCAGCAGTGATCTCGGGGTAGGCAATCAGCCCCAGCATTTT
CASSDLGVGNQPQHF
>TRBV6-4|-|TRBJ1-1|-
TGTGCCAGCAGTGTCAGAGAGGGTATGAACACTGAAGCTTTCTTT
CASSVREGMNTEAFF
>TRBV15|-|TRBJ2-1|TRBD2
TGTGCCACCAGCAGAGCTCTAGCGGCCTACAATGAGCAGTTCTTC
CATSRALAAYNEQFF
>TRBV5-5|-|TRBJ2-7|-
TGTGCCAGCAGACCCGGAGGACCCCCCAACTACGAGCAGTACTTC
CASRPGGPPNYEQYF
>TRBV9|-|TRBJ2-1|-
TGTGCCAGCAGCGGTTATGCAGGGGTCGATGAGCAGTTCTTC
CASSGYAGVDEQFF
>TRBV20-1|-|TRBJ2-1|TRBD1
TGCAGTGCTAGAGCAGGGGGCGTGCAGTTCTTC
CSARAGGVQFF
>TRBV6-6|-|TRBJ2-7|TRBD2
TGTGCCAGCACCTCCAGCCGGGAGGGCCAGGCCCAGCAGTACTTC
CASTSSREGQAQQYF
>TRBV28|-|TRBJ1-2|TRBD1
TGTGCCAGCAGCACCCCAGGACAGGGACTCCCCTATGGCTACACCTTC
CASSTPGQGLPYGYTF
>TRBV7-2|once|TRBJ2-7|-
TGTGCCAGCAGCCCAACAACAAGCTCCTACGAGCAGTACTTC
CASSPTTSSYEQYF
>TRBV27|-|TRBJ1-4|TRBD1
TGTGCCAGCAGTTTAGGGACAGGGGGTAAATTTGCAACTAATGAAAAACTGTTTTTT
CASSLGTGGKFATNEKLFF
>TRBV30|-|TRBJ2-7|TRBD2
TGTGCCTGGAGACTAGCGGGAGCCTACGAGCAGTACTTC
CAWRLAGAYEQYF
>TRBV27|once|TRBJ2-3|-
TGTGCCAGCAGTTTATTCGCGACAGATACGCAGTATTTT
CASSLFATDTQYF
>TRBV27|-|TRBJ2-7|-
TGTGCCAGCAGTTTGGGGCGGTCCTACGAGCAGTACTTC
CASSLGRSYEQYF
>TRBV4-1|-|TRBJ2-1|TRBD2
TGCGCCAGCAGCCCCCCAGGACTAGCGCGTGAGCAGTTCTTC
CASSPPGLAREQFF
>TRBV7-3|few|TRBJ2-3|-
TGTGCCAGCAGCTTGCGGGCTGATACGCAGTATTTT
CASSLRADTQYF
>TRBV29-1|few|TRBJ2-1|TRBD2
TGCAGCGTTGAAAAGGGACTAGCGAAAGGTGAGCAGTTCTTC
CSVEKGLAKGEQFF
>TRBV4-1|-|TRBJ2-7|TRBD2
TGCGCCAGCAGGTACCTAGCGGGTTCTCTTTCCGACGAGCAGTACTTC
CASRYLAGSLSDEQYF
>TRBV13|-|TRBJ2-3|-
TGTGCCAGCAGCTTAGAACAGAACGGTGCAGATACGCAGTATTTT
CASSLEQNGADTQYF
>TRBV15|-|TRBJ1-2|-
TGTGCCACCAGCAGAGATCGGGGGAGACGGGGCTACACCTTC
CATSRDRGRRGYTF
>TRBV7-9|-|TRBJ2-3|TRBD2
TGTGCCAATGCGGGAGCTGCAGATACGCAGTATTTT
CANAGAADTQYF
>TRBV10-3|-|TRBJ1-5|-
TGTGCCATCAGTGAGTCGAGAGTGGGCAGGTACAATCAGCCCCAGCATTTT
CAISESRVGRYNQPQHF
>TRBV6-1|-|TRBJ2-7|TRBD1
TGTGCCAGCACTTGGGACAGGAGCTCCTACGAGCAGTACTTC
CASTWDRSSYEQYF
>TRBV18|-|TRBJ1-6|-
TGTGCCAGCTCACGGGAGGGCTCCTATAATTCACCCCTCCACTTT
CASSREGSYNSPLHF
>TRBV5-1|-|TRBJ2-5|TRBD1
TGCGCCAGCAGCTCTGACAGGGGTAGAGAGACCCAGTACTTC
CASSSDRGRETQYF
>TRBV6-1|few|TRBJ1-2|-
TGTGCCAGCAGTGATTCAGGGGCTTTCCCCTATGGCTACACCTTC
CASSDSGAFPYGYTF
>TRBV15|-|TRBJ1-1|-
TGTGCCACCAGCAGAGCTCTGGCCTCTAGGAACACTGAAGCTTTCTTT
CATSRALASRNTEAFF
>TRBV2|-|TRBJ1-1|TRBD1
TGTGCCAGCAGTGACAGGGGGGTTGAAGCTTTCTTT
CASSDRGVEAFF
>TRBV5-1|-|TRBJ2-5|TRBD1
TGCGCCTCCCTAAAGGAGACAGGGGGCGAGACCCAGTACTTC
CASLKETGGETQYF
>TRBV4-1|-|TRBJ1-1|TRBD1
TGCGCCAGCAGCTCCGGACAGGGAAACACTGAAGCTTTCTTT
CASSSGQGNTEAFF
>TRBV5-1|-|TRBJ1-3|TRBD1
TGCGCCAGCAGGCGGGACAGGGCTTCAGCTCTCGTCTCTGGAAACACCATATATTTT
CASRRDRASALVSGNTIYF
>TRBV5-1|-|TRBJ1-1|-
TGCGCCAGCAGCTTGGGCCACTTAAACACTGAAGCTTTCTTT
CASSLGHLNTEAFF
>TRBV27|-|TRBJ1-5|-
TGTGCCAGCAGTACGAGACAGAAACGCAATCAGCCCCAGCATTTT
CASSTRQKRNQPQHF
>TRBV5-1|-|TRBJ1-1|-
TGCGCCAGCAGCTTGGGAGACATTGGTGGCACTGAAGCTTTCTTT
CASSLGDIGGTEAFF
>TRBV30|-|TRBJ2-1|TRBD2
TGTGCACTTAGCGGGATTAGGAATGAGCAGTTCTTC
CALSGIRNEQFF
>TRBV19|-|TRBJ1-5|-
TGTGCCAGTAGTATAGAACACCGCAATCAGCCCCAGCATTTT
CASSIEHRNQPQHF
>TRBV6-1|-|TRBJ2-5|-
TGTGCCAGCAGTGAAAGGACAGACGAAGAGACCCAGTACTTC
CASSERTDEETQYF